Listed here is a single T cell receptor beta chain. Sequenced by immunoSEQ multiplex PCR; TCRdb stores in-frame clones only, minus some. The sample has about 60,000 clones, around nine tenths seen once; the top ten hold about 2%. These data are taken from a study of T cell repertoires in ileal Crohn's disease. Study overall: At surgery, 35% of patients smoked, with median disease duration approximately 8 years.

Time point here: neoterminal ileum biopsy at postoperative endoscopy, about 6 months after surgery. Eligibility required adulthood, ileal or ileocolonic Crohn's disease and indicated ileocolonic resection. CDR1 and CDR2 from the germline V gene are KGHSH and LQKENI. This CDR3 has 14 amino acids. The J segment lost 3 bases and the V segment lost 7 bases, leaving 5 bases of the junction unmatched. The sample comprised ileal tissue. This receptor was taken from an adult with Crohn's disease. The gene calls are TRBV18 and TRBJ1-1, with 10 bases that match TRBD1. The CDR3 DNA is TGTGCCAGCTGTTCGACAGGGGGCGACACTGAAGCTTTCTTT. Its translation is CASCSTGGDTEAFF.